One and the same sample provided the 13 T cell receptor beta chains below, sequenced in a study of blood T cell repertoires in COVID-19. Produced via immunoSEQ multiplex PCR; TCRdb's table is partial and in-frame only. The sample holds around 56,000 clones; roughly 80% are singletons and the top ten take roughly 18%. Sequenced input: peripheral blood. The receptors were gathered from a woman aged 50 to 65 with active or convalescent COVID-19.

This clone occurred a few times. Germline and junction disagree at one end, which may indicate a read error. The chain recombines TRBV2 with TRBJ2-7, with TRBD2 matching 7 bases. CDR1 SNHLY and CDR2 FYNNEI come from the germline V gene. CDR3 length: 15 residues. For the CDR3, the DNA is TGTGCCAGCCGTGAGGGCGGGAGATCAAGCCACGAGCAGTACTTC. Translating gives CASREGGRSSHEQYF.

This chain links TRBV5-1 with TRBJ1-6; D not certain. This CDR3 region has 15 residues. Germline V gene lookup returns CDR1 SGHRS and CDR2 YFSETQ. V was trimmed by 0 bases and J by 4 bases, leaving 8 bases between them. The CDR3 bases are TGCGCCAGCAGCTTGGCCTTGCAGTATAATTCACCCCTCCACTTT. This sequence encodes CASSLALQYNSPLHF.

V is TRBV6-6 and J is TRBJ2-1; D uncertain. The ends were cut back, 3 bases at V and 0 bases at J, with 3 bases in the middle. The CDR3 is 13 amino acids. CDR1 and CDR2 (germline): MNHNY, SVGAGI (reference sequence). CDR3 DNA sequence: TGTGCCAGCAGTTATATCTCCTACAATGAGCAGTTCTTC. This encodes CASSYISYNEQFF.

The rearrangement links TRBV7-9 to TRBJ2-7; TRBD2 is a possible D gene (7 bases). V lost 1 base, J lost 3 bases, and 13 bases lay in between. Looked up from germline, CDR1 is SEHNR and CDR2 is FQNEAQ (reference sequence). There are 15 residues in the CDR3. CDR3: CASSLGPGEGYEQYF. CDR3 sequence (DNA): TGTGCCAGCAGCTTAGGTCCAGGGGAGGGCTACGAGCAGTACTTC.

The chain carries TRBV7-9 and TRBJ1-1, with TRBD1 identical over 11 bases. CDR1 is SEHNR, CDR2 FQNEAQ, per germline (reference sequence). The CDR3 has 17 residues. The junction had 11 bases not matched to a gene; V was cut back by 4 bases and J by 4 bases. For the CDR3, the DNA is TGTGCCAGCAGCTCCGGACAGGGGGCAAATATGGGCACTGAAGCTTTCTTT. Translated: CASSSGQGANMGTEAFF.

This chain uses TRBV19 with TRBJ2-7; the D gene is possibly TRBD1 (6 bases). Trimming shortened V by 10 bases and J by 1 base, and 11 bases separated the two germline ends. This CDR3 spans 12 amino acids. The germline gives CDR1 LNHDA, CDR2 SQIVND (reference sequence). CDR3 nucleotide sequence: TGTGCCACCCTAGGACAGTCCTACGAGCAGTACTTC. Translation gives CATLGQSYEQYF.

Only a few counts were recorded for this clone. CDR3 bases: TGTGCCAGCAGTTTCTCGGGGGGTAATGAAAAACTGTTTTTT. Protein product: CASSFSGGNEKLFF. V and J are TRBV27 and TRBJ1-4; D possibly corresponds to TRBD1 (5 bases). The germline V gene has CDR1 MNHEY and CDR2 SMNVEV (reference sequence). CDR3 size: 14 residues. V shed 3 bases and J shed 4 bases, with 9 bases lying between them.

This clone showed up just a few times. V is TRBV27 and J is TRBJ2-3; D not resolved. The CDR3 is 12 residues long. V shed 4 bases and J shed 2 bases, with 4 bases lying between them. The germline V gene has CDR1 MNHEY and CDR2 SMNVEV (reference sequence). In nucleotides, the CDR3 is TGTGCCAGCAGTTCCATCACAGATACGCAGTATTTT. Protein: CASSSITDTQYF.

The chain links TRBV7-9 to TRBJ2-1, with no clear D. The CDR3 runs 12 residues. Germline loops: CDR1 SEHNR, CDR2 FQNEAQ (reference sequence). Trimming removed 7 bases from V and 3 bases from J, with 7 bases in between. This CDR3 reads CASNYYYNEQFF. The CDR3 region has the DNA TGTGCCAGCAACTACTACTACAATGAGCAGTTCTTC.

The rearrangement uses TRBV5-1 and TRBJ1-2, with 8 bases aligning to TRBD1. V was pared by 4 bases and J by 6 bases, with 8 bases of the junction left unmatched. Germline CDR1 SGHRS, CDR2 YFSETQ. The CDR3 runs 14 residues. The CDR3 region is CASSPWTGQNGYTF. CDR3 DNA sequence: TGCGCCAGCAGCCCTTGGACAGGGCAGAATGGCTACACCTTC.

The V and J genes are TRBV2 and TRBJ2-1; D unclear. The CDR3 contains 14 residues. Germline-derived CDR1 and CDR2 are SNHLY and FYNNEI. V dropped 7 bases and J dropped 5 bases, with 15 bases sitting between them. The CDR3 sequence: CASKNTNLDNEQFF. In DNA form, the CDR3 reads TGTGCCAGCAAAAACACCAACCTTGACAATGAGCAGTTCTTC.

This clone was counted a few times. The chain carries TRBV19 and TRBJ2-2; TRBD2 might be the D (6 bases). In germline, CDR1 is LNHDA, CDR2 SQIVND (reference sequence). V was pared by 5 bases and J by 5 bases, with 15 bases between. The CDR3 runs to 15 residues. CDR3 loop: CASSPAGPGTGELFF. The CDR3, as DNA: TGTGCCAGTAGTCCGGCGGGACCGGGGACCGGGGAGCTGTTTTTT.

V is TRBV2 and J is TRBJ2-5; no clear D. CDR3 length: 11 amino acids. The V end lost 7 bases, the J end lost 10 bases, and 13 bases lay between the germline ends. The germline CDR1 and CDR2 sequences are SNHLY and FYNNEI. The CDR3 region has the DNA TGTGCCAGCAACTTGTATGGAGACCAGTACTTC. It codes for CASNLYGDQYF.